This note documents a single T cell receptor beta chain sequence. Its target is unknown. The sample is drawn from a study of shared clonotypes between healthy human individuals. Study results and limitations: Represented genetic and exposure-history diversity was restricted by having few donors.

This CDR3 has 15 residues. The J segment lost 6 bases and the V segment lost 6 bases, leaving 9 bases of the junction unmatched. Germline CDR1 and CDR2: MNHEY and SVGAGI. The repertoire was sequenced with immunoSEQ multiplex PCR; TCRdb's copy has only in-frame clones and lacks some. This sample has about 1.5 million clones, with roughly 96% found just once. This TCR came from a man aged 25 to 45 in good health. The material sequenced was naive CD4+ T cells sorted from blood. The subset here: CD45RA+ positively selected. V is TRBV6-5 and J is TRBJ2-3; 10 positions agree with TRBD2. The chain's CDR3 is CASRGSSGRVDTQYF. For the CDR3, the DNA is TGTGCCAGCAGGGGGTCCAGCGGGAGGGTGGATACGCAGTATTTT.